This is a list of T cell receptor beta chains from one sample in a study of shared clonotypes between healthy human individuals. The method was immunoSEQ multiplex PCR; TCRdb's version includes in-frame clones alone and lacks a portion of them. The table has roughly 720,000 clones, less than 95% seen once. The specimen was memory CD8+ T cells from PBMCs. The source is a man in his late teens or twenties in good health. Some clones in this sample may be carry-over from other donors' samples. Each CDR3 is given with its conserved first and last residue. D genes are given only for firm matches. Size is omitted from some rows. Given values are once, few, many or a class for expanded clones.

>NA|TRBD2|14|TRBJ2-7|TRBV2
CASSEPGRADEQYF
TGTGCCAGCAGTGAACCCGGGAGGGCGGACGAGCAGTACTTC
>few|NA|15|TRBJ1-1|TRBV4-1
CASSQDVRVYTEAFF
TGCGCCAGCAGCCAAGATGTCAGGGTCTACACTGAAGCTTTCTTT
>few|NA|14|TRBJ1-5|TRBV5-1
CASSPSGKGQPQHF
TGCGCCAGCAGCCCTTCAGGGAAGGGTCAGCCCCAGCATTTT
>NA|NA|13|TRBJ1-5|TRBV15
CATSKGTGQPQHF
TGTGCCACCAGCAAGGGTACAGGTCAGCCCCAGCATTTT
>NA|NA|14|TRBJ2-3|TRBV11-2
CASSLDYNPWAQYF
TGTGCCAGCAGCTTAGATTATAACCCCTGGGCGCAGTATTTT
>NA|TRBD2|16|TRBJ2-1|TRBV27
CASSSAGGPPGNEQFF
TGTGCCAGCAGTTCGGCGGGAGGGCCCCCCGGCAATGAGCAGTTCTTC
>NA|TRBD1|13|TRBJ2-5|TRBV28
CASSSGTGETQYF
TGTGCCAGCAGTTCCGGGACAGGAGAGACCCAGTACTTC
>NA|TRBD1|14|TRBJ2-7|TRBV4-3
CASSQGQGLYEQYF
TGCGCCAGCAGCCAAGGACAGGGGTTGTACGAGCAGTACTTC
>NA|TRBD2|15|TRBJ2-1|TRBV14
CASSNREASYNEQFF
TGTGCCAGCAGTAATCGGGAGGCCTCCTACAATGAGCAGTTCTTC
>NA|NA|15|TRBJ1-1|TRBV9
CASSVGLQGFAEAFF
TGTGCCAGCAGCGTAGGGTTGCAGGGCTTTGCTGAAGCTTTCTTT
>NA|NA|17|TRBJ2-5|TRBV10-1
CASSESIPGGIQETQYF
TGCGCCAGCAGTGAGTCGATTCCGGGCGGCATCCAAGAGACCCAGTACTTC
>once|TRBD2|15|TRBJ2-3|TRBV5-6
CASSLSAGESDTQYF
TGTGCCAGCAGCTTGTCGGCGGGAGAGTCGGATACGCAGTATTTT
>NA|TRBD2|15|TRBJ2-3|TRBV30
CAWSVFLAGADTQYF
TGTGCCTGGAGTGTATTCCTAGCGGGAGCAGATACGCAGTATTTT
>NA|TRBD1|18|TRBJ1-1|TRBV11-2
CASSPSGTSEDRGAEAFF
TGTGCCAGCAGCCCGAGCGGGACAAGCGAAGACAGGGGAGCTGAAGCTTTCTTT
>once|TRBD2|19|TRBJ2-5|TRBV2
CASSVMAPFDSREGETQYF
TGTGCCAGCAGTGTGATGGCCCCTTTTGATAGCAGGGAGGGAGAGACCCAGTACTTC
>NA|NA|13|TRBJ2-7|TRBV10-2
CASSLAGLSEQYF
TGCGCCAGCAGTTTAGCAGGGTTATCCGAGCAGTACTTC
>NA|TRBD1|14|TRBJ1-1|TRBV27
CASCDRGFFNEAFF
TGTGCCAGCTGTGACAGGGGGTTTTTTAATGAAGCTTTCTTT
>NA|NA|13|TRBJ2-7|TRBV7-9
CASMGGQPYEQYF
TGTGCCAGCATGGGTGGGCAGCCCTACGAGCAGTACTTC